This TCR beta chain is from a study of T cells after somatic rescue of genetic block. The germline V and J ends were trimmed by 4 bases and 1 base, with 11 bases remaining between them. Germline assignment: CDR1 SGHDT and CDR2 YYEEEE. This CDR3 is built from 14 residues. The protocol was immunoSEQ multiplex PCR, while the TCRdb copy is restricted to in-frame clones and leaves out a portion. The repertoire has 100,000 to 120,000 clones, around nine tenths of them found once; the top ten carry about 1.5%. This clonotype originated in a woman under 30. The source material was peripheral blood mononuclear cells (PBMCs). V and J are TRBV5-6 and TRBJ2-5; D is possibly TRBD1 (5 bases). The DNA of the CDR3 is TGTGCCAGCAGCACCGACAGTATCCAAGAGACCCAGTACTTC. It encodes CASSTDSIQETQYF.